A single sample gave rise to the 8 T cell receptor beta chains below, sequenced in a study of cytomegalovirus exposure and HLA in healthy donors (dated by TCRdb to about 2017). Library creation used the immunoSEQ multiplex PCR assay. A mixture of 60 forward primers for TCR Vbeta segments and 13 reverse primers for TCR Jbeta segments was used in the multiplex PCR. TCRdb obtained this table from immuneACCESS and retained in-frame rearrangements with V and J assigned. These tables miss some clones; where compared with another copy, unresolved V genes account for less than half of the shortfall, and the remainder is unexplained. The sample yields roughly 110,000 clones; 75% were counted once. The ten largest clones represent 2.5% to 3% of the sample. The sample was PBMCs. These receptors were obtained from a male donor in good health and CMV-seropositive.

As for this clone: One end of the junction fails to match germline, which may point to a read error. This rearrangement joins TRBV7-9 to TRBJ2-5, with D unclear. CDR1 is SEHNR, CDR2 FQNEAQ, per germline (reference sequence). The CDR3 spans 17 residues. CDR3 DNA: TGTTCCAGCAGCTTAGCTCTACCCAGAGGTCTACAAGAGACCCAGTACTTC. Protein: CSSSLALPRGLQETQYF.

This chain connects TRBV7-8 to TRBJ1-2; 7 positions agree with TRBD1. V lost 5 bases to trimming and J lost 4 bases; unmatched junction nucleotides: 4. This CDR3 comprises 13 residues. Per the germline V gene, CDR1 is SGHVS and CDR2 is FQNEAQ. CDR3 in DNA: TGTGCCAGCAGCGAACAGGGGCTCTATGGCTACACCTTC. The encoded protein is CASSEQGLYGYTF.

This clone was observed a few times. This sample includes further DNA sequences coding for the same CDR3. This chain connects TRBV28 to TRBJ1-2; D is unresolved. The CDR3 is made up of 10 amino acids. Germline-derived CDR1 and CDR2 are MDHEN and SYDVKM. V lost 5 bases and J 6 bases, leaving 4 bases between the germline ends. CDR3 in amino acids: CASSQNGYTF. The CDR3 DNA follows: TGTGCCAGCAGTCAAAATGGCTACACCTTC.

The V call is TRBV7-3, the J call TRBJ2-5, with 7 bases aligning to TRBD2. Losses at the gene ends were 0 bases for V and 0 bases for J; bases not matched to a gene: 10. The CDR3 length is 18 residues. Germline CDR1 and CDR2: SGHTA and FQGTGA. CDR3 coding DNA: TGTGCCAGCAGCTTAACTACCCTAGCGGACGATAACCAAGAGACCCAGTACTTC. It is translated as CASSLTTLADDNQETQYF. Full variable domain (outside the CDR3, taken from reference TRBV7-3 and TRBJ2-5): GAGVSQTPSNKVTEKGKYVELRCDPISGHTALYWYRQSLGQGPEFLIYFQGTGAADDSGLPNDRFFAVRPEGSVSTLKIQRTERGDSAVYLCASSLTTLADDNQETQYFGPGTRLLVL.

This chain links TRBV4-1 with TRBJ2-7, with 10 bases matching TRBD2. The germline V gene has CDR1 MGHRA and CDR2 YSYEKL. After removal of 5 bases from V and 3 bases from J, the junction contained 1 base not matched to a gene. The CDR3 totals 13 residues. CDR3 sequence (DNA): TGCGCCAGCAGCTCTAGCGGGAGCTACGAGCAGTACTTC. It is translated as CASSSSGSYEQYF.

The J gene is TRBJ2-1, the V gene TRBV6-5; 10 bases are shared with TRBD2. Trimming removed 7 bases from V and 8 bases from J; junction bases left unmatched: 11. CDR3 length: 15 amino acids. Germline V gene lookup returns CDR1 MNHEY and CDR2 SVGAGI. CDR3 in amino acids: CASIPAGGRWDEQFF. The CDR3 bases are TGTGCCAGCATTCCAGCGGGGGGGCGATGGGATGAGCAGTTCTTC.

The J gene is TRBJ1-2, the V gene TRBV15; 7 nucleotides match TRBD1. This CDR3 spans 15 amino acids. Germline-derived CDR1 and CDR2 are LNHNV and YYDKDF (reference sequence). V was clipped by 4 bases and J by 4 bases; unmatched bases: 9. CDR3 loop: CATSTEGTDAYGYTF. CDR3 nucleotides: TGTGCCACCAGCACCGAAGGGACAGATGCCTATGGCTACACCTTC.

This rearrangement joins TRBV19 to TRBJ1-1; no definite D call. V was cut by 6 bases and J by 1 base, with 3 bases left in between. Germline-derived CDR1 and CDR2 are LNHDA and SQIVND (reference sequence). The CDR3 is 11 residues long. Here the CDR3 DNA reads TGTGCCAGTAGACAGAACACTGAAGCTTTCTTT. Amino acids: CASRQNTEAFF.